Given below is one T cell receptor beta chain in context. These data come from a study of control samples from healthy donors and cancer patients. Measured with immunoSEQ multiplex PCR; TCRdb has only the in-frame clones, and not every one. The sample has more than 100,000 clones; roughly 90% are singletons. This CDR3 has 16 residues. Germline V lookup: CDR1 KGHSH, CDR2 LQKENI. V lost 3 bases, J lost 4 bases, and 5 bases stayed unmatched. This sequence originates from a woman under 30 in good health. The chain links TRBV18 to TRBJ2-3; TRBD2 agrees at 12 bases. Input material: blood. Written as DNA, the CDR3 is TGTGCCAGCTCACCCCTAGCGGGAGGGTTCGCAGATACGCAGTATTTT. Translated, it gives CASSPLAGGFADTQYF.